This T cell receptor (beta chain) derives from a study of shared clonotypes between healthy human individuals. Whole-study findings and limits: A small donor pool kept down the genetic and exposure-history diversity that was represented.

There are 13 residues in the CDR3. The germline CDR1 and CDR2 sequences are MGHDK and SYGVNS. Trimming shortened V by 8 bases and J by 4 bases, and 13 bases separated the two germline ends. Deep-level assay runs were performed. TCRdb's copy holds only in-frame clones and misses some; the assay was immunoSEQ multiplex PCR. The repertoire consists of 450,000 to 600,000 clones, with 79% occurring once and the leading ten covering over 10%. This clone was observed at least ten times. Antigen unknown. The source is a woman aged 40-49 years in good health. Some clones in this sample may be carry-over from other donors' samples. The genes are TRBV25-1 and TRBJ2-3; D might be TRBD1 or TRBD2, each matching 5 bases. The sample comprised PBMCs. CDR3 DNA: TGTGCCAGCGGCCTGGGGGTTCCAGATACGCAGTATTTT. Translation gives CASGLGVPDTQYF. Full variable domain (outside the CDR3, taken from reference TRBV25-1 and TRBJ2-3): EADIYQTPRYLVIGTGKKITLECSQTMGHDKMYWYQQDPGMELHLIHYSYGVNSTEKGDLSSESTVSRIRTEHFPLTLESARPSHTSQYLCASGLGVPDTQYFGPGTRLTVL.